This is a list of T cell receptor beta chains from one sample in a study of blood T cells in healthy people across ages. Each CDR3 protein gets one entry after TCRdb re-called the 5' RACE reads with MiXCR. The profile shows approximately 1.5 million distinct CDR3 sequences, roughly a third of them singletons. Material: blood. These receptors all stem from a woman aged 25-40 years in good health. The CDR3 runs from the conserved cysteine through the conserved F or W. D genes are given only for firm matches. Not all rows give a size; the values are once, few, many and, for expanded clones, a class.

v_gene	len	j_gene	abundance	d_gene	CDR3nt	CDR3aa
TRBV7-9	15	TRBJ2-1	many	NA	TGTGCCAGCAGCTTCCGTCGGTCGGGCCTCAATGAGCAGTTCTTC	CASSFRRSGLNEQFF
TRBV12-3/TRBV12-4	13	TRBJ1-1	NA	NA	TGTACCAGCAGTTACGGATGGGGGACTGAAGCTTTCTTT	CTSSYGWGTEAFF
TRBV20-1	14	TRBJ1-5	few	NA	TGCAGTGCTAGAGCTGCCGGACAAAATCAGCCCCAGCATTTT	CSARAAGQNQPQHF
TRBV9	16	TRBJ1-6	few	NA	TGTGCCAGCAGCGTAGCTCAAGGTTTCATGGGGTCACCCCTCCACTTT	CASSVAQGFMGSPLHF
TRBV7-3	15	TRBJ1-1	NA	NA	TGTGCCAGCAGCTCCGGGACCGCGGGGAACACTGAAGCTTTCTTT	CASSSGTAGNTEAFF
TRBV2	15	TRBJ1-2	NA	NA	TGTGCCAGCAGTGAAGCCGGCAGGGGATGGGGTGGCTACACCTTC	CASSEAGRGWGGYTF
TRBV5-5	17	TRBJ1-4	NA	NA	TGTGCCAGCAGCTTGGCCAATAGGAGACGGACCTCGGAAAAACTGTTTTTT	CASSLANRRRTSEKLFF
TRBV27	12	TRBJ1-2	few	NA	TGTGCCAGCAGGCCGGCTACTGGGGGCTACACCTTC	CASRPATGGYTF
TRBV11-1	15	TRBJ1-1	few	TRBD1	TGTGCCAGCAGCTCGTATGACAGGGGGAACACTGAAGCTTTCTTT	CASSSYDRGNTEAFF
TRBV27	14	TRBJ2-2	NA	NA	TGTGCCAGCAGTCCCCCAACTAACACCGGGGAGCTGTTTTTT	CASSPPTNTGELFF